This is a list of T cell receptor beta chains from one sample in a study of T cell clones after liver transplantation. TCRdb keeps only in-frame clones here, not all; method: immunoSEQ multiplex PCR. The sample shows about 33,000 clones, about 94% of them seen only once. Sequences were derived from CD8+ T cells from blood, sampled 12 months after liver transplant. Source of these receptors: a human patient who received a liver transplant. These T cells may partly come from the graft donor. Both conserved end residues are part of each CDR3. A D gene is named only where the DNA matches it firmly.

DNA: TGTGCCAGCAGTTACTATTGGGAGGGAGAAAACAATGAGCAGTTCTTC
CDR3: CASSYYWEGENNEQFF
D: TRBD2
J: TRBJ2-1
V: TRBV6-6
length: 16

DNA: TGTGCCACCAGCAGAGGGGGGTTCAATCAGCCCCAGCATTTT
CDR3: CATSRGGFNQPQHF
D: NA
J: TRBJ1-5
V: TRBV15
length: 14

DNA: TGTGCCAGCAGCTTGTTGGCGGGGGAAGCTTTCTTT
CDR3: CASSLLAGEAFF
D: NA
J: TRBJ1-1
V: TRBV5-6
length: 12

DNA: TGTGCCAGCAGCTTAAGGAGGGAAGAGACCCAGTACTTC
CDR3: CASSLRREETQYF
D: NA
J: TRBJ2-5
V: TRBV7-2
length: 13

DNA: TGTGCCAGCAGCTCCCCTTGGGAGCGGGAGGGCCTTAACGGGGAGCTGTTTTTT
CDR3: CASSSPWEREGLNGELFF
D: TRBD2
J: TRBJ2-2
V: TRBV11-3
length: 18

DNA: TGTGCCAGCAGCTCCCAAGGGGGACCCACAGATACGCAGTATTTT
CDR3: CASSSQGGPTDTQYF
D: NA
J: TRBJ2-3
V: TRBV5-4
length: 15

DNA: TGTGCCAGCAGCCAAGAGTTCGGGACAGGGGGAACAGATACGCAGTATTTT
CDR3: CASSQEFGTGGTDTQYF
D: TRBD1
J: TRBJ2-3
V: TRBV4-2
length: 17

DNA: TGTGCCAGCAGCTCTCAGGGGGATAGTTGGAATGGCTACACCTTC
CDR3: CASSSQGDSWNGYTF
D: TRBD1
J: TRBJ1-2
V: TRBV9
length: 15

DNA: TGTGCCAGCTCGGGACCGGGACTAGCGGGACTCCTCTCCTACGAGCAGTACTTC
CDR3: CASSGPGLAGLLSYEQYF
D: TRBD2
J: TRBJ2-7
V: TRBV13
length: 18

DNA: TGTGCCAGCAGCGTAGCTGGCCCGGATTCCCATGAGCAGTTCTTC
CDR3: CASSVAGPDSHEQFF
D: NA
J: TRBJ2-1
V: TRBV9
length: 15

DNA: TGTGCCAGCAAAGAGACCCAGTACTTC
CDR3: CASKETQYF
D: NA
J: TRBJ2-5
V: TRBV2
length: 9

DNA: TGTGCCAGCAGTGCTCGGACAGGGGAGGGCGAAGCTTTCTTT
CDR3: CASSARTGEGEAFF
D: TRBD1
J: TRBJ1-1
V: TRBV25-1
length: 14

DNA: TGTGCCAGCAGCTCGGTAGCGGGGGACTACAATGAGCAGTTCTTC
CDR3: CASSSVAGDYNEQFF
D: TRBD2
J: TRBJ2-1
V: TRBV5-6
length: 15

DNA: TGTGCCATCAGATCAAAGGGCCCATCCCCGAATGAGCAGTTCTTC
CDR3: CAIRSKGPSPNEQFF
D: NA
J: TRBJ2-1
V: TRBV10-3
length: 15

DNA: TGCGCCAGCAGCCAAGACCCTTCCGAGGGGGAAGCACACGAGCAGTACTTC
CDR3: CASSQDPSEGEAHEQYF
D: NA
J: TRBJ2-7
V: TRBV4-3
length: 17

DNA: TGTGCCACGGCTTCATTGGGGGGCGTTCCCCCTGGGGCCAACGTCCTGACTTTC
CDR3: CATASLGGVPPGANVLTF
D: NA
J: TRBJ2-6
V: TRBV15
length: 18

DNA: TGTGCCAGCTCACCACCGGTAGCTTCCTATGGCTACACCTTC
CDR3: CASSPPVASYGYTF
D: NA
J: TRBJ1-2
V: TRBV18
length: 14

DNA: TGTGCCAGCAGTTCAAACGCTCCGACAGGGGGCGGAGGCTACACCTTC
CDR3: CASSSNAPTGGGGYTF
D: TRBD1
J: TRBJ1-2
V: TRBV27
length: 16